This T cell receptor (beta chain) was documented in a study of cytomegalovirus exposure and HLA in healthy donors. Turning to this clone: Its antigen remains unknown.

General observations from the study: Reportedly, cytomegalovirus status was diagnosed with high sensitivity and specificity. Altogether, about 160 TCR beta chains were recorded as cytomegalovirus-associated.

Germline CDR1 and CDR2: MNHEY and SVGAGI. This CDR3 comprises 16 residues. V lost 2 bases and J lost 0, with 11 bases in between. 13 Jbeta primers and 60 Vbeta primers were used for the PCR. The assay was immunoSEQ multiplex PCR, and TCRdb's table has in-frame clones only and misses some. The sample yields 80,000 to 130,000 clones, roughly four fifths seen once. The chain recombines TRBV6-5 with TRBJ1-3; D gene ambiguous. What was sequenced was PBMCs. This receptor was obtained from a male donor in good health and CMV-seropositive. CDR3 amino acids: CASSYNENFSGNTIYF. For the CDR3, the DNA is TGTGCCAGCAGTTACAACGAGAACTTCTCTGGAAACACCATATATTTT.